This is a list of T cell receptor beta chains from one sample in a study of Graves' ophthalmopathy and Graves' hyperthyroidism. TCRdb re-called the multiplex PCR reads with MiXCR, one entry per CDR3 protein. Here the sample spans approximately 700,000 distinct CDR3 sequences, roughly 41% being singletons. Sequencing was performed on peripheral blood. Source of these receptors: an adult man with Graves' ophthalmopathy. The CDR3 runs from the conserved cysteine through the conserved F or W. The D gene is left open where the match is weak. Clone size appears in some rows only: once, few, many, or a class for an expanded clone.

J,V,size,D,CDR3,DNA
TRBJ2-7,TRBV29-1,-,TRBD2,CSVDGGLARGYEQYF,TGCAGCGTAGATGGGGGACTAGCGCGGGGCTACGAGCAGTACTTC
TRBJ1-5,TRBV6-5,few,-,CASRRGRGGNQPQHF,TGTGCCAGCAGGCGGGGCCGGGGTGGCAATCAGCCCCAGCATTTT
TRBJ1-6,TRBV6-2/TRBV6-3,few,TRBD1,CASSYLSPGGFADSPLHF,TGTGCCAGCAGTTACCTTTCCCCAGGGGGCTTCGCGGATTCACCCCTCCACTTT
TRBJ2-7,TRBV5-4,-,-,CAGSRDSFAYEQYF,TGTGCCGGCAGCCGTGACAGTTTCGCCTACGAGCAGTACTTC
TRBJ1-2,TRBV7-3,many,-,CASSRRFGGRGYTF,TGTGCCAGCAGCCGACGTTTCGGGGGTCGTGGCTACACCTTC
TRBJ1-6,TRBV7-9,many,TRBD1,CASSLGDRGNSPLHF,TGTGCCAGCAGCTTAGGGGACAGGGGAAATTCACCCCTCCACTTT
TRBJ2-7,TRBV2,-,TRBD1,CATFRDSLSYEQYF,TGTGCCACCTTTAGGGACAGCCTCTCCTACGAGCAGTACTTC
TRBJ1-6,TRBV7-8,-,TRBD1,CASSLAGQRTSPLHF,TGTGCCAGCAGCTTAGCGGGACAGAGGACTTCACCCCTCCACTTT
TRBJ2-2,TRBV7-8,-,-,CASSLGGHFTGELFF,TGTGCCAGCAGCTTAGGGGGACACTTCACCGGGGAGCTGTTTTTT
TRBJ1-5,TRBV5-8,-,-,CASRRDRDQPQHF,TGTGCCAGCAGAAGGGACCGGGATCAGCCCCAGCATTTT
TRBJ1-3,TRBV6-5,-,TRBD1,CASSYSRTGGNTIYF,TGTGCCAGCAGTTACTCACGGACAGGGGGAAACACCATATATTTT
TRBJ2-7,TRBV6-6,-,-,CASSYDRDNPYEQYF,TGTGCCAGCAGTTACGACCGGGACAACCCCTACGAGCAGTACTTC
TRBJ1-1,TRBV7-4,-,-,CASSQDEGTNTEAFF,TGTGCCAGCAGCCAAGATGAGGGTACGAACACTGAAGCTTTCTTT